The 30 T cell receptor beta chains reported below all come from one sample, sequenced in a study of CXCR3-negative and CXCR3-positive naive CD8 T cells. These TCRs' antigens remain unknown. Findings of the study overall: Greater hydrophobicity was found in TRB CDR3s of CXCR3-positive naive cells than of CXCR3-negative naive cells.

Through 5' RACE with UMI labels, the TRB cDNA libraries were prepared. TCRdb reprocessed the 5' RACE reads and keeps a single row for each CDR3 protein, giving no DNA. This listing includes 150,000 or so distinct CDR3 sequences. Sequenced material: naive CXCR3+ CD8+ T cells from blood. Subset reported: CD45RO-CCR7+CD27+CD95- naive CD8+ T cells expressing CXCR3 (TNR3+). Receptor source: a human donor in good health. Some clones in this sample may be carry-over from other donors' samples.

This CDR3 is CASSLDGLAPTNTGELFF. The chain combines TRBV11-2 with TRBJ2-2; TCRdb outputs TRBD2, but without DNA this stays unchecked. CDR1 is SGHAT, CDR2 FQNNGV, per germline. The CDR3 extends over 18 amino acids.

The CDR3 loop is CASSKRLAGVPNEQFF. This chain uses TRBV9 with TRBJ2-1; TCRdb picks TRBD2, but there is no DNA to check that call. The CDR3 contains 16 residues. The germline gives CDR1 SGDLS, CDR2 YYNGEE.

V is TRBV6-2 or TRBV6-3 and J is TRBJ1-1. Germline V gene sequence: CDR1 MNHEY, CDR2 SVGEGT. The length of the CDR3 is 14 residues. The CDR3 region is CASSYQDRNTEAFF.

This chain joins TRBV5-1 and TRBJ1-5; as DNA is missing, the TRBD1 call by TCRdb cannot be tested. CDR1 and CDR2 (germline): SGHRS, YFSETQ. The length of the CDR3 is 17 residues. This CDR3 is CASSQRQGHLGNQPQHF.

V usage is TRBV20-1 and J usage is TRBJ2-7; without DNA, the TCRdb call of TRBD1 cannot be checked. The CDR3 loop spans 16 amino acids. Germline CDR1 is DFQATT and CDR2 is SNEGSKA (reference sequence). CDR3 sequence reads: CSARDGPQGVIYEQYF.

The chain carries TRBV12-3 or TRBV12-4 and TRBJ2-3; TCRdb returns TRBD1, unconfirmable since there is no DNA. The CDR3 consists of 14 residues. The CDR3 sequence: CASSLPWGPDTQYF.

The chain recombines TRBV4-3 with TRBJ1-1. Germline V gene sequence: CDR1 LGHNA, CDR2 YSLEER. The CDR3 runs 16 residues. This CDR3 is CASSQYDRDMNTEAFF.

The CDR3 here is CASSLHGGYNEQFF. The chain uses TRBV27 and TRBJ2-1; the D call of TRBD1 rests on TCRdb alone, since no DNA is present to check it. In germline, CDR1 is MNHEY, CDR2 SMNVEV (reference sequence). The CDR3 totals 14 residues.

The CDR3 loop is CASSPGQFFSATGELFF. V is TRBV7-3 and J is TRBJ2-2; the D call of TRBD1 rests on TCRdb alone, since no DNA is present to check it. The CDR3 is made up of 17 amino acids. Germline CDR1 SGHTA, CDR2 FQGTGA.

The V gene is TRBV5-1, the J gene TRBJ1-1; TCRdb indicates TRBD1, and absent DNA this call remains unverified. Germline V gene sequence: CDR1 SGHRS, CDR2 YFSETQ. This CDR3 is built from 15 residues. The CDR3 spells CASSLAQQGDTEAFF.

CDR3 sequence reads: CSAKKDTEAFF. The chain joins TRBV20-1 to TRBJ1-1. Per germline, CDR1 DFQATT and CDR2 SNEGSKA (reference sequence). The CDR3 has 11 residues.

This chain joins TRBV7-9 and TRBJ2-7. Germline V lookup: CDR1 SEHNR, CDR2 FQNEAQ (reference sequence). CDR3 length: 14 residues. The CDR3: CASSSRQGSYEQYF.

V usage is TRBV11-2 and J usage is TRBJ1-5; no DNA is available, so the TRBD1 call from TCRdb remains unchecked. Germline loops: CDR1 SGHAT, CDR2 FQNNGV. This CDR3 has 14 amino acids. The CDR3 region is CASSADRWNQPQHF.

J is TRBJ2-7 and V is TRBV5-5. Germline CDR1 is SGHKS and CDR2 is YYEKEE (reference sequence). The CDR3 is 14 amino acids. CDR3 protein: CASSLIYNSYEQYF.

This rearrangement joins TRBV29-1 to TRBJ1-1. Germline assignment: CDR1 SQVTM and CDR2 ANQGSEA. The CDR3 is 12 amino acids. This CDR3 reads CSAEVSNTEAFF.

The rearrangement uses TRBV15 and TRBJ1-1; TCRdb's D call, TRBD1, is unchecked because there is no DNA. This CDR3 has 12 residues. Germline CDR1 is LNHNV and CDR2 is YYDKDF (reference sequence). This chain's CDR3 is CATGTGGTEAFF.

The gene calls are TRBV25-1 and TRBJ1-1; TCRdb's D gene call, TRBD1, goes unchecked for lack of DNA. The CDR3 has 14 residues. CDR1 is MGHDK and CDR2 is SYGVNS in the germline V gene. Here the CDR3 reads CASSPHVQTGWAFF.

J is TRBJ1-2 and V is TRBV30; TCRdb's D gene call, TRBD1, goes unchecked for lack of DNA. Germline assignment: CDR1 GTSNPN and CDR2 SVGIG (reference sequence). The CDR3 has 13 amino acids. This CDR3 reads CAWSGGAWDGYTF. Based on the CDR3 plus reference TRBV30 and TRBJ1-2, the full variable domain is SQTIHQWPATLVQPVGSPLSLECTVEGTSNPNLYWYRQAAGRGLQLLFYSVGIGQISSEVPQNLSASRPQDRQFILSSKKLLLSDSGFYLCAWSGGAWDGYTFGSGTRLTVV.

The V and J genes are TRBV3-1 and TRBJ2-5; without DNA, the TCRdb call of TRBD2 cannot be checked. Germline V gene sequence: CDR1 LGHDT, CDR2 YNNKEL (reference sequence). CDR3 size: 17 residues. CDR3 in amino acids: CASSQEPGTSGQETQYF.

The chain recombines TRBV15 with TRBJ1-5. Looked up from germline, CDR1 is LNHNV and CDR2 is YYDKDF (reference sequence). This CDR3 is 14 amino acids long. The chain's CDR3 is CATSRVYGNQPQHF.

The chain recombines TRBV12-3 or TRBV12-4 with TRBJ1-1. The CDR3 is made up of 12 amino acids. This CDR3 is CASRRGRLEAFF.

CDR3 amino acids: CASSQVTGNYNEQFF. This rearrangement joins TRBV4-3 to TRBJ2-1; no DNA is available, so the TRBD1 call from TCRdb remains unchecked. Germline CDR1 reads LGHNA; CDR2 reads YSLEER. The CDR3 is made up of 15 amino acids.

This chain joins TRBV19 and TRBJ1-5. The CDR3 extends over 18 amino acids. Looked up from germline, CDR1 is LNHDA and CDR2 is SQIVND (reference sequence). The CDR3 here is CASSPLPPGAPIGQPQHF. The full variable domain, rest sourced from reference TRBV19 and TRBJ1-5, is DGGITQSPKYLFRKEGQNVTLSCEQNLNHDAMYWYRQDPGQGLRLIYYSQIVNDFQKGDIAEGYSVSREKKESFPLTVTSAQKNPTAFYLCASSPLPPGAPIGQPQHFGDGTRLSIL.

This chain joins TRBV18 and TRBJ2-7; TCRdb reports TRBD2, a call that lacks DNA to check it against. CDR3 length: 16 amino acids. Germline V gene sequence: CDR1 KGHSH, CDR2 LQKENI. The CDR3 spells CASSSTSGGHSYEQYF.

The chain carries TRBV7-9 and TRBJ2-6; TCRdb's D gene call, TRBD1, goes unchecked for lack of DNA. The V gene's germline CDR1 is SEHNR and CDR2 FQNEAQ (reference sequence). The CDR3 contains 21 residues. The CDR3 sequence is CASSLSAFGTGGTPGANVLTF.

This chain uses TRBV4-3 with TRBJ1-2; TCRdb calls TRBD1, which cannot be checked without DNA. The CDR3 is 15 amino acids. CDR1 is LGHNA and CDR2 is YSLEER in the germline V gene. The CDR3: CASSQGHRGFYGYTF.

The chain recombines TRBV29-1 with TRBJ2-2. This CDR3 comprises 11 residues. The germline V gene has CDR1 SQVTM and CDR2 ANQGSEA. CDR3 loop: CSAQRLGGLFF.

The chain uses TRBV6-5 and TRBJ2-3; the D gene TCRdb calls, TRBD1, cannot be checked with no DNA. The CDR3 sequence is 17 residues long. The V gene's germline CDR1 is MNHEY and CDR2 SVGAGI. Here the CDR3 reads CASSPTPGQGKRDTQYF.

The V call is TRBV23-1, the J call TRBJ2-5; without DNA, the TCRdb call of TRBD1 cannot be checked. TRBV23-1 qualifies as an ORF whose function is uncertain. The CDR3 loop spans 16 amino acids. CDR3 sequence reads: CASSQSMGTDQETQYF.

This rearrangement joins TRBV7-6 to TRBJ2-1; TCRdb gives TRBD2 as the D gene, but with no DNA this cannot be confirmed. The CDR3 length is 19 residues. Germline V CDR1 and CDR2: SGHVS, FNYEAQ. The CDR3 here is CASSLAPPGELAGMGEQFF.